This T cell receptor (beta chain) appears in the sequencing data of a study of cytomegalovirus exposure and HLA in healthy donors. Turning to the study itself: The Caucasian-associated ancestry cluster contained approximately 81% of the 300 to 450 genotyped donors. Study results and caveats: Donors were assumed by presence/absence analyses to have roughly uniform sequencing depth. Generally TCR sequences proved uncommon, though certain public TCRs appeared in numerous donors.

J was trimmed by 1 base and V by 3 bases; bases with no gene match: 7. In germline, CDR1 is SGHVS, CDR2 FNYEAQ. The CDR3 is made up of 18 amino acids. Primers included in the PCR were 60 Vbeta and 13 Jbeta primers. The assay was immunoSEQ multiplex PCR, and TCRdb's table has in-frame clones only and misses some. The data contain roughly 160,000 clones, roughly 83% of them singletons. Comment on this clone: Its matching antigen is unknown.

Each donor was healthy, and each was a bone marrow donor. The specimen sequenced was PBMCs. The gene calls are TRBV7-6 and TRBJ2-4; TRBD1 matches 12 bases. The receptor was derived from a man aged 25-45 years in good health and CMV-seronegative. The chain's CDR3 is CASSLGQGAPWAKNIQYF. CDR3 nucleotides: TGTGCCAGCAGCTTGGGACAGGGGGCTCCCTGGGCCAAAAACATTCAGTACTTC. Variable domain in full (rest from reference TRBV7-6 and TRBJ2-4): GAGVSQSPRYKVTKRGQDVALRCDPISGHVSLYWYRQALGQGPEFLTYFNYEAQQDKSGLPNDRFSAERPEGSISTLTIQRTEQRDSAMYRCASSLGQGAPWAKNIQYFGAGTRLSVL.